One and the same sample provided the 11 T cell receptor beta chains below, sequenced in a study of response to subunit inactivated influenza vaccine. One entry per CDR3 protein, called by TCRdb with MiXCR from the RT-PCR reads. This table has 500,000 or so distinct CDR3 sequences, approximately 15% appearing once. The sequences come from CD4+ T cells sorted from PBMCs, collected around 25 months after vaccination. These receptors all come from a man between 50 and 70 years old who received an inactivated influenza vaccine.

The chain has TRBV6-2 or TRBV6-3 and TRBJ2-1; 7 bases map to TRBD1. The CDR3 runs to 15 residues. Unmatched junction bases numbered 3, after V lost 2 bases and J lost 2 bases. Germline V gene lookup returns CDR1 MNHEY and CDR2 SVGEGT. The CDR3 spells CASSYRDRAYNEQFF. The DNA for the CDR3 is TGTGCCAGCAGTTACCGCGACAGGGCCTACAATGAGCAGTTCTTC.

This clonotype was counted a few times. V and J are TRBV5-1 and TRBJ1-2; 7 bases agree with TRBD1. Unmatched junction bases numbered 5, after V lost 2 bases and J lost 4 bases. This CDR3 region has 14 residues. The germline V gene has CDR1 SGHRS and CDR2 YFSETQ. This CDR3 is CASSFGTASYGYTF. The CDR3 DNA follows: TGCGCCAGCAGCTTTGGGACAGCTTCCTATGGCTACACCTTC.

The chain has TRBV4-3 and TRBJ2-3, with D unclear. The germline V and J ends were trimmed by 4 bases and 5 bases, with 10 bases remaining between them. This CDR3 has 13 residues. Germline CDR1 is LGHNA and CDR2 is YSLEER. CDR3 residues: CASSLRRLDTQYF. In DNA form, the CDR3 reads TGCGCCAGCAGCCTCAGGAGATTAGATACGCAGTATTTT.

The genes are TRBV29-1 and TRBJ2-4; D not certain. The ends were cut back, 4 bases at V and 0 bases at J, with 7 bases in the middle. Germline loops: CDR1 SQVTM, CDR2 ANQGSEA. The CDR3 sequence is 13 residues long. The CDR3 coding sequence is TGCAGCGTTGGGGCTTTAGCCAAAAACATTCAGTACTTC. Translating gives CSVGALAKNIQYF.

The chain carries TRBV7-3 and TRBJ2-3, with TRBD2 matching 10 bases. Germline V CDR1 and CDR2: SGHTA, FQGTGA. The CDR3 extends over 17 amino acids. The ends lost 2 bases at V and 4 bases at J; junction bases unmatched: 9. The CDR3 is CASSLVAVAGGPDTQYF. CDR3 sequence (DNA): TGTGCCAGCAGCTTAGTGGCGGTAGCGGGAGGTCCAGATACGCAGTATTTT.

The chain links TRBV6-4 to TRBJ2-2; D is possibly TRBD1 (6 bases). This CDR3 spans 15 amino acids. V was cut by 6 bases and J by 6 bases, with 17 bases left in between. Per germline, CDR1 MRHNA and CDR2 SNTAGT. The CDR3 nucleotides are TGTGCCAGCAGAGCTAGGGACAACTTGGCCGGGGAGCTGTTTTTT. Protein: CASRARDNLAGELFF.

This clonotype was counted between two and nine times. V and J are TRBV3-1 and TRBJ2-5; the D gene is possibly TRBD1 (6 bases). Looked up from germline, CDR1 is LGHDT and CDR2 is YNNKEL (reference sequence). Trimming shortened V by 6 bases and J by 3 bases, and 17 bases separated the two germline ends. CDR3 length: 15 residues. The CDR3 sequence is CASSPTSGTKETQYF. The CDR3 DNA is TGTGCCAGCAGTCCAACATCCGGGACAAAAGAGACCCAGTACTTC.

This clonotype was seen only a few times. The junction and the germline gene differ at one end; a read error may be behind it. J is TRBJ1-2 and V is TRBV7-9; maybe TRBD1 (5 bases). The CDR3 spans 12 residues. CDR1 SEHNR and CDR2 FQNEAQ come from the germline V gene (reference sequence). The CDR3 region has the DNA TGTGCCAGCAGCGCAACGGGCTGGACATTTCAATTC. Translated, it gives CASSATGWTFQF.

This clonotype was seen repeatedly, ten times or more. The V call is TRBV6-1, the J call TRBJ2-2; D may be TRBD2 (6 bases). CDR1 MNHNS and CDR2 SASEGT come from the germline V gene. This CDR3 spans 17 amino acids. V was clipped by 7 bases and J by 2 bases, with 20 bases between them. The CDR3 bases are TGTGCCAGCAACCCACCCGCGGGGTTTCTAAACACCGGGGAGCTGTTTTTT. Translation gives CASNPPAGFLNTGELFF.

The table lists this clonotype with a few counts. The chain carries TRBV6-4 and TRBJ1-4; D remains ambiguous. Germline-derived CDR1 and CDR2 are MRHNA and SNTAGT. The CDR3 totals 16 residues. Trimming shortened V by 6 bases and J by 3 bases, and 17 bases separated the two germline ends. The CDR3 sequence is CASRRVGHSANEKLFF. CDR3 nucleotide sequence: TGTGCCAGCAGGAGGGTTGGGCATTCGGCTAATGAAAAACTGTTTTTT.

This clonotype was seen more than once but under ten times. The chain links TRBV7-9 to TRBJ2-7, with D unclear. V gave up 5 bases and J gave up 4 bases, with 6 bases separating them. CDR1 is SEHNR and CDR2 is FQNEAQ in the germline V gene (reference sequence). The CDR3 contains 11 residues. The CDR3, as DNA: TGTGCCAGCAGCGTAAAATACGAGCAGTACTTC. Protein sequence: CASSVKYEQYF.